Following are 32 T cell receptor beta chains from one sample sequenced in a study of cytomegalovirus exposure and HLA in healthy donors. The protocol was immunoSEQ multiplex PCR, while the TCRdb copy is restricted to in-frame clones and leaves out a portion. The table lists over 60,000 clones, 90% to 95% of them singletons. The sample comprised PBMCs. These receptors came from a man aged 18 to 29 in good health and CMV-seronegative.

V and J are TRBV20-1 and TRBJ1-1, with D possibly being TRBD1 (6 bases). CDR1 is DFQATT and CDR2 is SNEGSKA in the germline V gene (reference sequence). Trimming stripped 6 bases from V and 11 bases from J, with 16 bases between. The CDR3 runs to 11 residues. CDR3 loop: CSATGLDRAFF. The CDR3 DNA follows: TGCAGTGCCACAGGGTTGGATCGGGCTTTCTTT.

The V gene is TRBV7-2, the J gene TRBJ2-3, with D perhaps matching TRBD1 (6 bases). CDR1 SGHTA and CDR2 FQGNSA come from the germline V gene. The length of the CDR3 is 16 residues. Trimming took 5 bases from V and 2 from J, leaving 17 bases between them. CDR3 sequence: CASSPSFTGSTDTQYF. The CDR3 nucleotides read TGTGCCAGCAGCCCATCCTTTACAGGGTCCACAGATACGCAGTATTTT.

V gene TRBV19 combines with J gene TRBJ1-3; D gene unclear. The germline V and J ends were trimmed by 5 bases and 0 bases, with 17 bases remaining between them. The CDR3 is 17 amino acids. Looked up from germline, CDR1 is LNHDA and CDR2 is SQIVND (reference sequence). The CDR3 sequence: CASSLLNDWSSGNTIYF. CDR3 nucleotides: TGTGCCAGTAGTCTTCTCAACGACTGGTCCTCTGGAAACACCATATATTTT.

The chain couples TRBV19 to TRBJ1-3, with D unresolved. Trimming took off 6 bases at V and 0 bases at J, with 9 bases between the two ends. The V gene's germline CDR1 is LNHDA and CDR2 SQIVND (reference sequence). The CDR3 loop spans 14 amino acids. CDR3: CASRGGGSGNTIYF. The CDR3 region has the DNA TGTGCCAGTAGGGGAGGTGGCTCTGGAAACACCATATATTTT. The full variable domain, rest sourced from reference TRBV19 and TRBJ1-3, is DGGITQSPKYLFRKEGQNVTLSCEQNLNHDAMYWYRQDPGQGLRLIYYSQIVNDFQKGDIAEGYSVSREKKESFPLTVTSAQKNPTAFYLCASRGGGSGNTIYFGEGSWLTVV.

The chain uses TRBV2 and TRBJ2-5, with 9 bases lining up with TRBD1. In germline, CDR1 is SNHLY, CDR2 FYNNEI. Losses at the gene ends were 5 bases for V and 4 bases for J; bases not matched to a gene: 8. The CDR3 loop spans 15 amino acids. The CDR3 nucleotides are TGTGCCAGCAGTCTTGCCGGGACAGGGTTAGAGACCCAGTACTTC. Encoded protein: CASSLAGTGLETQYF.

CDR3 bases: TGTGCCAGCAGCTTCCATTTTAGGGGGCAGGACTATGGCTACACCTTC. This sequence encodes CASSFHFRGQDYGYTF. The chain uses TRBV7-8 and TRBJ1-2, with 7 bases fitting TRBD1. V trimming: 3 bases; J trimming: 3 bases; junction bases outside the gene matches: 10. CDR1 SGHVS and CDR2 FQNEAQ come from the germline V gene. This CDR3 region has 16 residues. Filled out from reference TRBV7-8 and TRBJ1-2, the complete variable domain reads GAGVSQSPRYKVAKRGQDVALRCDPISGHVSLFWYQQALGQGPEFLTYFQNEAQLDKSGLPSDRFFAERPEGSVSTLKIQRTQQEDSAVYLCASSFHFRGQDYGYTFGSGTRLTVV.

In DNA, the CDR3 is TGCGCCAGCAGGCTCACTAGTTCCCCCTCAGATACGCAGTATTTT. This gives the protein CASRLTSSPSDTQYF. The chain recombines TRBV4-1 with TRBJ2-3, with D possibly TRBD2 on 5 matching bases. Trimming stripped 6 bases from V and 4 bases from J, with 17 bases between. The CDR3 is 15 residues long. CDR1 is MGHRA, CDR2 YSYEKL, per germline.

The chain recombines TRBV27 with TRBJ1-1, with D unresolved. CDR1 and CDR2 (germline): MNHEY, SMNVEV (reference sequence). V shed 6 bases and J shed 3 bases, with 11 bases lying between them. The CDR3 spans 13 residues. In DNA, the CDR3 is TGTGCCAGCAGCAGCAGGATGGACACTGAAGCTTTCTTT. This sequence encodes CASSSRMDTEAFF.

The chain recombines TRBV5-8 with TRBJ2-3, with a possible D match to TRBD2 (6 bases). This CDR3 is 14 amino acids long. Trimming took off 6 bases at V and 1 base at J, with 12 bases between the two ends. The germline V gene encodes CDR1 SGHTS and CDR2 YDEGEE. CDR3 DNA: TGTGCCAGCACTACTTGGAGGGGCACAGATACGCAGTATTTT. This gives the protein CASTTWRGTDTQYF.

The chain couples TRBV29-1 to TRBJ1-5, with D possibly being TRBD1 (5 bases). This CDR3 is 13 amino acids long. CDR1 is SQVTM, CDR2 ANQGSEA, per germline. The V end was cut by 6 bases, the J end by 0 bases, with 9 bases between. The CDR3 region has the DNA TGCAGCGTCCTACAGGATAGCAATCAGCCCCAGCATTTT. Translated, it gives CSVLQDSNQPQHF.

This sequence joins TRBV27 and TRBJ1-5; the D gene is possibly TRBD1 (5 bases). This CDR3 comprises 14 residues. Deletions cut 5 bases from V and 4 bases from J, with 12 bases between. Per the germline V gene, CDR1 is MNHEY and CDR2 is SMNVEV (reference sequence). The CDR3 loop is CASSPRGGNQPQHF. The CDR3 DNA is TGTGCCAGCAGTCCTCGGGGGGGGAATCAGCCCCAGCATTTT.

The rearrangement joins TRBV5-1 to TRBJ2-3, with a possible D match to TRBD2 (6 bases). Trimming took off 0 bases at V and 3 bases at J, with 14 bases between the two ends. Germline-derived CDR1 and CDR2 are SGHRS and YFSETQ. The CDR3 has 16 amino acids. This CDR3 is CASSLGPSGRTDTQYF. CDR3 nucleotide sequence: TGCGCCAGCAGCTTGGGCCCTTCAGGGAGGACAGATACGCAGTATTTT.

The CDR3 DNA reads as TGTGCCATAGGCCGGGAGACTAGTAGCAATGAGCAGTTCTTC. Its translation: CAIGRETSSNEQFF. This chain uses TRBV10-3 with TRBJ2-1; D might be TRBD2 (6 bases). CDR3 length: 14 residues. Germline V gives CDR1 ENHRY, CDR2 SYGVKD. V lost 9 bases and J lost 6, with 18 bases in between.

The chain joins TRBV18 to TRBJ1-1, with TRBD1 identical over 8 bases. The CDR3 contains 15 residues. The trim removed 4 bases at V and 2 bases at J, leaving 6 bases unmatched. Germline-derived CDR1 and CDR2 are KGHSH and LQKENI. The CDR3 reads CASSQDRDFNTEAFF. The CDR3 region has the DNA TGTGCCAGCTCACAGGACAGGGACTTCAACACTGAAGCTTTCTTT.

This chain connects TRBV18 to TRBJ1-2; 7 positions match TRBD1. This CDR3 spans 14 amino acids. The germline V gene encodes CDR1 KGHSH and CDR2 LQKENI. J gave up 7 bases and V 6 bases, and 11 bases lay outside the gene matches. The CDR3, as DNA: TGTGCCAGCTCCCAAGACAGGGATTCCTTTGGCTACACCTTC. As protein: CASSQDRDSFGYTF.

This chain connects TRBV6-1 to TRBJ1-2; 9 bases align to TRBD1. Losses at the gene ends were 4 bases for V and 8 bases for J; bases not matched to a gene: 8. Germline V gene data show CDR1 as MNHNS and CDR2 as SASEGT. This CDR3 contains 14 residues. The CDR3 reads CASSVGQGHRGYTF. The CDR3 coding sequence is TGTGCCAGCAGTGTGGGACAGGGTCATCGAGGCTACACCTTC.

V usage is TRBV28 and J usage is TRBJ2-5; perhaps TRBD1 as D (8 bases). Looked up from germline, CDR1 is MDHEN and CDR2 is SYDVKM. V lost 5 bases and J lost 9, with 43 bases in between. CDR3 length: 22 amino acids. As DNA, the CDR3 is TGTGCCAGCAGTCGCCCGGACAGGGAGATGGTGATCGGGGGGTTGGGAGAGAGACCCCAGTACTTC. This codes for CASSRPDREMVIGGLGERPQYF.

This clone was observed once. This chain joins TRBV5-4 and TRBJ2-2; D is perhaps TRBD2 (5 bases). Germline-derived CDR1 and CDR2 are SGHNT and YYREEE (reference sequence). V lost 5 bases to trimming and J lost 3 bases, with 14 bases between them. CDR3 length equals 15 residues. This CDR3 reads CASSAERADTGELFF. CDR3 bases: TGTGCCAGCAGTGCCGAGAGGGCGGACACCGGGGAGCTGTTTTTT.

This chain uses TRBV7-8 with TRBJ2-1; 14 bases match TRBD2. CDR3 length: 17 residues. J gave up 8 bases and V 5 bases, and 11 bases lay outside the gene matches. In germline, CDR1 is SGHVS, CDR2 FQNEAQ. In DNA form, the CDR3 reads TGTGCCAGCAGCCCCAGTAGGACTAGCGGGGGGTTGGATGAGCAGTTCTTC. It codes for CASSPSRTSGGLDEQFF.

The chain combines TRBV20-1 with TRBJ1-2; D gene unclear. CDR1 and CDR2 (germline): DFQATT, SNEGSKA (reference sequence). The V gene lost 5 bases and the J gene lost 6 bases, with 10 bases spanning the gap. CDR3 size: 11 residues. The CDR3, as DNA: TGCAGTGCTCAAGCGGGAGATGGCTACACCTTC. Amino acid sequence: CSAQAGDGYTF.

This chain links TRBV5-1 with TRBJ1-2, with 7 bases fitting TRBD1. In germline, CDR1 is SGHRS, CDR2 YFSETQ. CDR3 size: 14 residues. The ends lost 0 bases at V and 1 base at J; junction bases unmatched: 0. The CDR3 DNA is TGCGCCAGCAGCTTGGACAGGGGTAACTATGGCTACACCTTC. Translated: CASSLDRGNYGYTF.

The chain carries TRBV5-6 and TRBJ2-3; no clear D. The ends were cut back, 0 bases at V and 2 bases at J, with 7 bases in the middle. CDR1 is SGHDT, CDR2 YYEEEE, per germline. The CDR3 is 14 residues long. In DNA, the CDR3 is TGTGCCAGCAGCTTGGCACAGTACACAGATACGCAGTATTTT. It specifies CASSLAQYTDTQYF.

V and J are TRBV6-1 and TRBJ1-1, with 7 bases matching TRBD1. J gave up 8 bases and V 4 bases, and 4 bases lay outside the gene matches. The CDR3 spans 12 residues. Germline loops: CDR1 MNHNS, CDR2 SASEGT. This CDR3 reads CASSVRGWEAFF. Here the CDR3 DNA reads TGTGCCAGCAGTGTCAGGGGGTGGGAAGCTTTCTTT.

The chain links TRBV7-6 to TRBJ2-7; 7 positions match TRBD2. With V trimmed by 1 base and J by 3 bases, 3 bases remained unmatched. This CDR3 has 14 amino acids. Germline V gives CDR1 SGHVS, CDR2 FNYEAQ. CDR3 sequence reads: CASSLVRGDYEQYF. The CDR3 bases are TGTGCCAGCAGCTTAGTACGGGGGGACTACGAGCAGTACTTC.

The sample holds one count of this clone. This chain links TRBV7-2 with TRBJ1-1, with 8 bases that match TRBD1. The germline V gene has CDR1 SGHTA and CDR2 FQGNSA. V trimming: 0 bases; J trimming: 4 bases; junction bases outside the gene matches: 7. The CDR3 totals 16 residues. The CDR3 DNA is TGTGCCAGCAGCTTAGCGGCCAGGGGGCTGAGCACTGAAGCTTTCTTT. This sequence encodes CASSLAARGLSTEAFF. Complete variable domain (other parts from reference TRBV7-2 and TRBJ1-1): GAGVSQSPSNKVTEKGKDVELRCDPISGHTALYWYRQSLGQGLEFLIYFQGNSAPDKSGLPSDRFSAERTGGSVSTLTIQRTQQEDSAVYLCASSLAARGLSTEAFFGQGTRLTVV.

This clone has just one count. This chain joins TRBV5-4 and TRBJ2-1; TRBD2 is a possible D gene (6 bases). This CDR3 is 13 amino acids long. Trimming removed 2 bases from V and 5 bases from J, with 8 bases in between. Germline CDR1 and CDR2: SGHNT and YYREEE (reference sequence). In DNA form, the CDR3 reads TGTGCCAGCAGCTTCGGAGGGAACAATGAGCAGTTCTTC. It yields the protein CASSFGGNNEQFF.

The chain links TRBV2 to TRBJ2-1; D is undetermined. CDR1 and CDR2 from the germline V gene are SNHLY and FYNNEI. The V end was cut by 0 bases, the J end by 10 bases, with 7 bases between. This CDR3 is built from 12 residues. The CDR3 DNA reads TGTGCCAGCAGTGAAGCGCGAGCCGAGCAGTTCTTC. This encodes CASSEARAEQFF.

This chain joins TRBV7-8 and TRBJ2-7; 12 bases align to TRBD2. Germline assignment: CDR1 SGHVS and CDR2 FQNEAQ. V shed 5 bases and J 2 bases; nucleotides not matched to a gene: 4. The CDR3 has 15 residues. The CDR3 here is CASSGLAGYAYEQYF. Written as DNA, the CDR3 is TGTGCCAGCAGCGGACTAGCGGGGTATGCCTACGAGCAGTACTTC.

This chain joins TRBV5-4 and TRBJ1-2, with D maybe TRBD1 (6 bases). Germline CDR1 SGHNT, CDR2 YYREEE (reference sequence). CDR3 length equals 13 residues. Between the trimmed V and J ends, which lost 4 bases and 6 bases, there was a span of 13 bases. DNA of the CDR3: TGTGCCAGCAGCCCGGTGGGACATGATGGCTACACCTTC. This encodes CASSPVGHDGYTF.

V usage is TRBV18 and J usage is TRBJ1-5, with 7 bases aligning to TRBD1. The CDR3 totals 14 residues. V lost 3 bases to trimming and J lost 5 bases; unmatched junction nucleotides: 4. From germline, CDR1 is KGHSH and CDR2 LQKENI. Here the CDR3 reads CASSPSTGDQPQHF. CDR3 coding DNA: TGTGCCAGCTCACCTAGTACAGGGGATCAGCCCCAGCATTTT.

This chain joins TRBV15 and TRBJ2-3, with D possibly TRBD2 on 6 matching bases. The CDR3 contains 18 residues. Trimming pared 3 bases from V and 1 base from J, leaving 20 bases between. Germline V CDR1 and CDR2: LNHNV, YYDKDF (reference sequence). CDR3 in DNA: TGTGCCACCAGCAGCTCCACGGGGACTGACCCCGGCACAGATACGCAGTATTTT. It specifies CATSSSTGTDPGTDTQYF.

This chain uses TRBV9 with TRBJ2-7; 11 positions match TRBD1. The CDR3 totals 14 residues. V was clipped by 4 bases and J by 5 bases; unmatched bases: 5. Per germline, CDR1 SGDLS and CDR2 YYNGEE. The CDR3 spells CASSHRDRGDEQYF. As DNA, the CDR3 is TGTGCCAGCAGCCACCGGGACAGGGGGGACGAGCAGTACTTC.